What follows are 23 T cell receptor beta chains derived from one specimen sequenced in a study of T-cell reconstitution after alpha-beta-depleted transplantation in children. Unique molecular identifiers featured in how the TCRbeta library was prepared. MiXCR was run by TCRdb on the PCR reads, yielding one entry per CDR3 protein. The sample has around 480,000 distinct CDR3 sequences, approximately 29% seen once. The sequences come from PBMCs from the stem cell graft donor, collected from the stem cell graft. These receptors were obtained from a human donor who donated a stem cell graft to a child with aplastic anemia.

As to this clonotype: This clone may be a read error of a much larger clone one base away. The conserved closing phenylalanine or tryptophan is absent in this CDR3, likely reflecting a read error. The CDR3 sequence is CASNVGGADTQYS. The CDR3, as DNA: TGTGCCAGCAACGTAGGGGGTGCAGATACGCAGTATTCT. The rearrangement links TRBV7-2 to TRBJ2-3, with D maybe TRBD1 (6 bases). Trimming pared 7 bases from V and 4 bases from J, leaving 12 bases between. The germline CDR1 and CDR2 sequences are SGHTA and FQGNSA. This CDR3 has 13 amino acids.

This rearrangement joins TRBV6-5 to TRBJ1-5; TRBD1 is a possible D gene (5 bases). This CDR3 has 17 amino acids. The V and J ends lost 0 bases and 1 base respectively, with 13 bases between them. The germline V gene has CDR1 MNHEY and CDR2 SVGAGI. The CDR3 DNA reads TGTGCCAGCAGTTACTCGATTACTAGGGGAAGCAATCAGCCCCAGCATTTT. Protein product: CASSYSITRGSNQPQHF.

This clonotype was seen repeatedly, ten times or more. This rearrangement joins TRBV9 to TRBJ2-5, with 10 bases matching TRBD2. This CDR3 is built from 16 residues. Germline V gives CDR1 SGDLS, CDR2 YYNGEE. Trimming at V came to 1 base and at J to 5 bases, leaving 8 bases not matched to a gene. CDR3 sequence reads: CASSVTGLAGVETQYF. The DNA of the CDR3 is TGTGCCAGCAGCGTAACGGGGCTAGCGGGAGTCGAGACCCAGTACTTC.

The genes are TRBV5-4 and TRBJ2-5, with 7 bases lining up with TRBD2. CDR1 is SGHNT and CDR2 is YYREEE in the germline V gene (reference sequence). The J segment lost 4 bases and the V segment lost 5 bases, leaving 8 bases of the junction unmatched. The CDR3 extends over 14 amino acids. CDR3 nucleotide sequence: TGTGCCAGCAGTTTCCAGGGAGGGCGAGAGACCCAGTACTTC. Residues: CASSFQGGRETQYF. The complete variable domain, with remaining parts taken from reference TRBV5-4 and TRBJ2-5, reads ETGVTQSPTHLIKTRGQQVTLRCSSQSGHNTVSWYQQALGQGPQFIFQYYREEENGRGNFPPRFSGLQFPNYSSELNVNALELDDSALYLCASSFQGGRETQYFGPGTRLLVL.

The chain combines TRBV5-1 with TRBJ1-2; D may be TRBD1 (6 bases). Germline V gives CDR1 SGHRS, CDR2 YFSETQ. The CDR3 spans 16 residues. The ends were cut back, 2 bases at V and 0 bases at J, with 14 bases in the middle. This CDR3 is CASSFGGQEANYGYTF. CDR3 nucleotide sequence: TGCGCCAGCAGCTTTGGGGGCCAGGAAGCTAACTATGGCTACACCTTC.

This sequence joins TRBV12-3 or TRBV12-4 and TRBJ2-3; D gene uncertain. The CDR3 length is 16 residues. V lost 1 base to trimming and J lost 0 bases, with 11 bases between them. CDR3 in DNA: TGTGCCAGCAGTTTAGTCTTCGGCTCTAGCACAGATACGCAGTATTTT. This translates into CASSLVFGSSTDTQYF.

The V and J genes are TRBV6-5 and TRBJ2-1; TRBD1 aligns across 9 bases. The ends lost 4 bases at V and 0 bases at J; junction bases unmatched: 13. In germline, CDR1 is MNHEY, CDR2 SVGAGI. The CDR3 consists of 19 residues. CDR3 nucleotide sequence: TGTGCCAGCAGTTCCCCCCGGGACAGGGTTGGAAGCTCCTACAATGAGCAGTTCTTC. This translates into CASSSPRDRVGSSYNEQFF.

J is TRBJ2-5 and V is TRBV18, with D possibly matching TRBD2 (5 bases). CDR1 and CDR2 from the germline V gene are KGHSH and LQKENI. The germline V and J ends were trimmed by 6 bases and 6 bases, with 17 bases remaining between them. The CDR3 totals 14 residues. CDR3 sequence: CASSRGRDYQTQYF. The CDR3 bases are TGTGCCAGCTCCCGCGGCCGAGACTATCAGACCCAGTACTTC.

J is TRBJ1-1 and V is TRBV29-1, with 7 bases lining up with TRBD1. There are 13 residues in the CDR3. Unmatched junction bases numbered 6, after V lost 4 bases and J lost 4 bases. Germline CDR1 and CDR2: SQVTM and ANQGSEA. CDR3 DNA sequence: TGCAGCGTTGGGGGACAGTTCGTCACTGAAGCTTTCTTT. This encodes CSVGGQFVTEAFF.

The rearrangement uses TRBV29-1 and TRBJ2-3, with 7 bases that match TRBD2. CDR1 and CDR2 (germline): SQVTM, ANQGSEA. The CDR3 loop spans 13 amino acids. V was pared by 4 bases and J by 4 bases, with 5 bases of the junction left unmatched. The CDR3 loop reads CSVVSGRADTQYF. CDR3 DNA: TGCAGCGTTGTTAGTGGGAGGGCAGATACGCAGTATTTT.

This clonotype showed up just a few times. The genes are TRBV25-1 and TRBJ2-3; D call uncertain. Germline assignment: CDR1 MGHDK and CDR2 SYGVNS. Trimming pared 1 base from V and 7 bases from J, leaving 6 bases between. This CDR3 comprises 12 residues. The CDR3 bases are TGTGCCAGCAGTGAATTGGGGTATACGCAGTATTTT. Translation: CASSELGYTQYF.

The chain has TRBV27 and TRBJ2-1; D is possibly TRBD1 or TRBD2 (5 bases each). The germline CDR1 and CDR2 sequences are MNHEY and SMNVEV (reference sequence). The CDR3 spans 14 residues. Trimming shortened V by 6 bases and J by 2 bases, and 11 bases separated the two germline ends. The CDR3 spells CASSWDGTYNEQFF. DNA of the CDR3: TGTGCCAGCAGCTGGGACGGGACCTACAATGAGCAGTTCTTC.

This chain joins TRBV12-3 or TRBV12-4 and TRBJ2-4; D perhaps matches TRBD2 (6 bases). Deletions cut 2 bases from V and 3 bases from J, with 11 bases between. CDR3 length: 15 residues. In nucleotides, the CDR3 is TGTGCCAGCAGTTTATTGGGACTTGACAAAAACATTCAGTACTTC. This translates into CASSLLGLDKNIQYF.

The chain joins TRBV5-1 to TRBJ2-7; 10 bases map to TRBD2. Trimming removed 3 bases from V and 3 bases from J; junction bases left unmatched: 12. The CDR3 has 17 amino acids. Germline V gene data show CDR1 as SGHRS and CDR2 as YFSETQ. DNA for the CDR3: TGCGCCAGCAGCTGGGTTTTACTAGCGGGGCCGAACTACGAGCAGTACGTC. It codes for CASSWVLLAGPNYEQYV.

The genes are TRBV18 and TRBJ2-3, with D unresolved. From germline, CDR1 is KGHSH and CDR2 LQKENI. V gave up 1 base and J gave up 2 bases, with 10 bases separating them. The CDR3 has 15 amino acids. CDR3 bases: TGTGCCAGCTCACCACGGCAGACCTACACAGATACGCAGTATTTT. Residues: CASSPRQTYTDTQYF.

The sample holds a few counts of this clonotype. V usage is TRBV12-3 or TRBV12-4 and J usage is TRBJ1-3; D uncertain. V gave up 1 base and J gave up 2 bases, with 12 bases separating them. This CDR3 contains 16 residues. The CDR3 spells CASSLVWQATGNTIYF. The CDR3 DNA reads TGTGCCAGCAGTTTAGTGTGGCAGGCGACTGGAAACACCATATATTTT.

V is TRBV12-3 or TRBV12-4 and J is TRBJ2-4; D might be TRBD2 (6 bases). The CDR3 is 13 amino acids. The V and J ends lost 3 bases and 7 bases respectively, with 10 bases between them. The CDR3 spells CASSFLEGNIQYF. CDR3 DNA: TGTGCCAGCAGTTTTTTGGAGGGGAACATTCAGTACTTC.

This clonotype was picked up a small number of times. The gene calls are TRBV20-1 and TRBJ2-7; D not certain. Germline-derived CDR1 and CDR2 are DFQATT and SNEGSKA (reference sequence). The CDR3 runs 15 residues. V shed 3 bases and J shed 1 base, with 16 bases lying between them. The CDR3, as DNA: TGCAGTGCTAGTTACGGGCCATTGGGATCCTACGAGCAGTACTTC. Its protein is CSASYGPLGSYEQYF.

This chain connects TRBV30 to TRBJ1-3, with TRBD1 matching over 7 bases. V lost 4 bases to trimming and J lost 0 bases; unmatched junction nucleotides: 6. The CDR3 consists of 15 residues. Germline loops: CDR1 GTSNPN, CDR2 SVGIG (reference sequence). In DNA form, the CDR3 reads TGTGCCTGGAAGGGACAGCAAATCTCTGGAAACACCATATATTTT. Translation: CAWKGQQISGNTIYF.

In DNA form, the CDR3 reads TGCGCCAGCAGCGTAACAGGGGTCCAAAGGAACACTGAAGCTTTCTTT. This encodes CASSVTGVQRNTEAFF. The chain couples TRBV5-1 to TRBJ1-1; 7 positions match TRBD1. Germline CDR1 and CDR2: SGHRS and YFSETQ. With V trimmed by 4 bases and J by 1 base, 10 bases remained unmatched. This CDR3 has 16 residues.

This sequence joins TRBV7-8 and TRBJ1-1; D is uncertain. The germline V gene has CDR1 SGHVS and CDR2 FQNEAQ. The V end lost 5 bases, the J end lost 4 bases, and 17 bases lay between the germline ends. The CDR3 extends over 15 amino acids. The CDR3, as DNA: TGTGCCAGCAGCCCAACTAGGGTGTTCGGCACTGAAGCTTTCTTT. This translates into CASSPTRVFGTEAFF.

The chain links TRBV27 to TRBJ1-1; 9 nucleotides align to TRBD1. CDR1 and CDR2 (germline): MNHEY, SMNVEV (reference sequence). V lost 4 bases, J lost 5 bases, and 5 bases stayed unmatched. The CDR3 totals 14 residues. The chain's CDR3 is CASSYRGRETEAFF. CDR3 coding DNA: TGTGCCAGCAGTTACAGGGGGCGCGAAACTGAAGCTTTCTTT.

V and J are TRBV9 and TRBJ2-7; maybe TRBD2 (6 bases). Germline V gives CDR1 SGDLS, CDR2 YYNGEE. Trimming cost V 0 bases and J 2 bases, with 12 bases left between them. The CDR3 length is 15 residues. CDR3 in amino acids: CASSVGGTTTYEQYF. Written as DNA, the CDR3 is TGTGCCAGCAGCGTAGGCGGGACGACCACCTACGAGCAGTACTTC.